Presented here are 27 T cell receptor beta chains from one specimen sequenced in a study of blood T cell repertoires in COVID-19. This table comes from immunoSEQ multiplex PCR, and its TCRdb copy is limited to in-frame clones, with some not included. Here the sample spans 150,000 or so clones, roughly four fifths being singletons. Sequences were obtained from peripheral blood. The receptors were gathered from a human donor in a cohort sampled during active COVID-19.

In its sample, this clone was seen once. The V call is TRBV19, the J call TRBJ1-1; 8 bases agree with TRBD1. Losses at the gene ends were 5 bases for V and 7 bases for J; bases not matched to a gene: 3. Germline CDR1 LNHDA, CDR2 SQIVND (reference sequence). The CDR3 has 12 residues. Here the CDR3 reads CASSLTGDEAFF. Here the CDR3 DNA reads TGTGCCAGTAGTTTGACAGGGGATGAAGCTTTCTTT.

The chain couples TRBV6-4 to TRBJ1-2; a possible D gene is TRBD1 (6 bases). Trimming removed 2 bases at V and 4 bases at J, with 11 bases between. The germline V gene has CDR1 MRHNA and CDR2 SNTAGT. The CDR3 covers 14 residues. The CDR3: CASSDPARGYGYTF. The CDR3 DNA reads TGTGCCAGCAGTGACCCCGCCAGGGGCTATGGCTACACCTTC.

This clone was seen only a few times. This chain uses TRBV7-9 with TRBJ1-2; no firm D call. CDR1 and CDR2 from the germline V gene are SEHNR and FQNEAQ (reference sequence). This CDR3 is 13 amino acids long. V was shortened by 4 bases and J by 4 bases, with 10 bases between the two germline ends. The CDR3 DNA follows: TGTGCCAGCAGCTGGCCGGGATCCTATGGCTACACCTTC. Translation: CASSWPGSYGYTF.

The chain is built from TRBV9 and TRBJ2-5; 8 positions match TRBD1. The germline CDR1 and CDR2 sequences are SGDLS and YYNGEE. The CDR3 consists of 16 residues. The junction had 12 bases not matched to a gene; V was cut back by 3 bases and J by 5 bases. The CDR3: CASSARGRSDLETQYF. The CDR3 DNA reads TGTGCCAGCAGCGCCAGGGGGCGCTCAGACTTGGAGACCCAGTACTTC. The whole variable domain, filled in from reference TRBV9 and TRBJ2-5, reads DSGVTQTPKHLITATGQRVTLRCSPRSGDLSVYWYQQSLDQGLQFLIQYYNGEERAKGNILERFSAQQFPDLHSELNLSSLELGDSALYFCASSARGRSDLETQYFGPGTRLLVL.

This clone was seen many times. The rearrangement joins TRBV6-6 to TRBJ2-7; a possible D gene is TRBD2 (5 bases). Between the trimmed V and J ends, which lost 6 bases and 2 bases, there was a span of 11 bases. The CDR3 has 13 amino acids. Germline assignment: CDR1 MNHNY and CDR2 SVGAGI (reference sequence). The CDR3 spells CASSTGGPYEQYF. CDR3 sequence (DNA): TGTGCCAGCAGCACCGGAGGACCCTACGAGCAGTACTTC.

The CDR3 region has the DNA TGTGCCAGCGGCCGAGGAAACACCATATATTTT. Its protein product is CASGRGNTIYF. V usage is TRBV6-5 and J usage is TRBJ1-3, with D uncertain. Trimming stripped 8 bases from V and 4 bases from J, with 6 bases between. This CDR3 spans 11 amino acids. Germline CDR1 MNHEY, CDR2 SVGAGI.

This chain uses TRBV10-3 with TRBJ2-1; unclear D gene. Germline loops: CDR1 ENHRY, CDR2 SYGVKD. Trimming removed 2 bases from V and 2 bases from J, with 10 bases in between. The CDR3 runs to 15 residues. CDR3 coding DNA: TGTGCCATCAGTGAGCGGGTAGCAGCCTACAATGAGCAGTTCTTC. Its translation: CAISERVAAYNEQFF.

This chain connects TRBV5-8 to TRBJ2-4; D ambiguous. The CDR3 runs 16 residues. Germline assignment: CDR1 SGHTS and CDR2 YDEGEE. Trimming cost V 4 bases and J 4 bases, with 18 bases left between them. The CDR3 DNA is TGTGCCAGCAGCCTGGCGCCGTTGGGCCCTAAAAACATTCAGTACTTC. This sequence encodes CASSLAPLGPKNIQYF.

The J gene is TRBJ2-1, the V gene TRBV11-3; 11 bases map to TRBD2. CDR1 and CDR2 (germline): SGHNT, YENEEA. This CDR3 comprises 17 residues. V dropped 4 bases and J dropped 9; count of bases not matched to a gene: 14. In DNA, the CDR3 is TGTGCCAGCAGCTCGTACCCGACTAGCGGGAAAGTTAGTGAGCAGTTCTTC. Protein product: CASSSYPTSGKVSEQFF. The full variable domain, its missing parts supplied by reference TRBV11-3 and TRBJ2-1, is EAGVVQSPRYKIIEKKQPVAFWCNPISGHNTLYWYLQNLGQGPELLIRYENEEAVDDSQLPKDRFSAERLKGVDSTLKIQPAELGDSAVYLCASSSYPTSGKVSEQFFGPGTRLTVL.

V usage is TRBV5-1 and J usage is TRBJ2-2, with D unclear. Trimming removed 3 bases from V and 2 bases from J, with 14 bases in between. The CDR3 runs 16 residues. Germline V gene data show CDR1 as SGHRS and CDR2 as YFSETQ. This chain's CDR3 is CASSSGFGENTGELFF. The CDR3 nucleotides read TGCGCCAGCAGCTCCGGTTTTGGAGAAAACACCGGGGAGCTGTTTTTT.

This chain joins TRBV21-1 and TRBJ2-1; the table's D call, TRBD2, has no DNA check behind it. TRBV21-1 is marked as a pseudogene. The CDR3 covers 15 residues. Here the CDR3 DNA reads TGTGCCAGCAGCGAGGGGGGGGCGGGTTACAATGAGCAGTTCTTC. Its translation is CASSEGGAGYNEQFF.

This rearrangement joins TRBV7-2 to TRBJ1-3, with a possible D match to TRBD1 (6 bases). The CDR3 has 15 amino acids. Looked up from germline, CDR1 is SGHTA and CDR2 is FQGNSA. The V and J ends lost 3 bases and 4 bases respectively, with 13 bases between them. In DNA, the CDR3 is TGTGCCAGCAGCTTGATGAGGGGGTCAGGAAACACCATATATTTT. Protein sequence: CASSLMRGSGNTIYF.

This clone occurred once. The chain carries TRBV24-1 and TRBJ2-3, with 10 positions matching TRBD2. Looked up from germline, CDR1 is KGHDR and CDR2 is SFDVKD. The V segment lost 10 bases and the J segment 0 bases; nucleotides outside the gene matches: 9. The CDR3 is 16 residues long. The chain's CDR3 is CATGRASGGSTDTQYF. The CDR3 DNA reads as TGTGCCACGGGGAGGGCTAGCGGGGGAAGCACAGATACGCAGTATTTT.

This clone was seen repeatedly, ten times or more. The chain employs TRBV9 and TRBJ2-2; the match to TRBD1 covers 8 bases. V shed 0 bases, J shed 5 bases, and the junction held 3 bases outside the gene matches. From germline, CDR1 is SGDLS and CDR2 YYNGEE. This CDR3 spans 15 amino acids. CDR3 sequence reads: CASSVGQGATGELFF. As DNA, the CDR3 is TGTGCCAGCAGCGTAGGCCAGGGGGCTACCGGGGAGCTGTTTTTT.

This chain links TRBV9 with TRBJ2-7; 7 bases agree with TRBD1. V was clipped by 0 bases and J by 1 base; unmatched bases: 4. Germline V gene data show CDR1 as SGDLS and CDR2 as YYNGEE. This CDR3 spans 15 amino acids. CDR3 bases: TGTGCCAGCAGCGTAGGACAGGGCCGGTCCTACGAGCAGTACTTC. It specifies CASSVGQGRSYEQYF.

This rearrangement joins TRBV2 to TRBJ1-2, with 8 bases fitting TRBD1. Germline trimming cut 6 bases from V and 3 bases from J; bases unmatched to any gene: 6. CDR1 is SNHLY and CDR2 is FYNNEI in the germline V gene. The length of the CDR3 is 14 residues. As DNA, the CDR3 is TGTGCCAGCAGCTTGGACAGGGTCGACTATGGCTACACCTTC. It is translated as CASSLDRVDYGYTF.

The V call is TRBV18, the J call TRBJ2-2, with 7 bases lining up with TRBD1. In germline, CDR1 is KGHSH, CDR2 LQKENI. The length of the CDR3 is 16 residues. V trimming: 3 bases; J trimming: 0 bases; junction bases outside the gene matches: 4. Here the CDR3 DNA reads TGTGCCAGCTCACCCCGACAGGGAACGAACACCGGGGAGCTGTTTTTT. Amino acid sequence: CASSPRQGTNTGELFF.

The rearrangement links TRBV6-6 to TRBJ2-7, with D maybe TRBD1 (7 bases). The CDR3 contains 13 residues. Germline CDR1 and CDR2: MNHNY and SVGAGI (reference sequence). V lost 10 bases and J lost 1, with 14 bases in between. The CDR3 region has the DNA TGTGCCACCGCAGGGGGGTCTTCCTACGAGCAGTACTTC. Protein product: CATAGGSSYEQYF.

The chain joins TRBV6-5 to TRBJ2-4; 7 nucleotides align to TRBD1. CDR3 length: 11 residues. V was pared by 10 bases and J by 12 bases, with 9 bases of the junction left unmatched. Germline V gives CDR1 MNHEY, CDR2 SVGAGI. DNA of the CDR3: TGTGCCACCACCCAGGGGGATACTCAGTACTTC. Translated: CATTQGDTQYF.

J is TRBJ1-2 and V is TRBV7-9, with 11 positions matching TRBD1. Germline CDR1 and CDR2: SEHNR and FQNEAQ (reference sequence). The CDR3 is made up of 16 amino acids. The V segment lost 2 bases and the J segment 5 bases; nucleotides outside the gene matches: 7. CDR3 in amino acids: CASSLRTGGDWYGYTF. Here the CDR3 DNA reads TGTGCCAGCAGCTTACGGACAGGGGGCGATTGGTATGGCTACACCTTC.

This clone has a handful of counts. The chain carries TRBV18 and TRBJ1-2; D is unresolved. The CDR3 has 15 amino acids. V lost 4 bases to trimming and J lost 2 bases, with 14 bases between them. Germline CDR1 KGHSH, CDR2 LQKENI. CDR3 DNA sequence: TGTGCCAGCTCACTACAACGGGGAGCAAACTATGGCTACACCTTC. This sequence encodes CASSLQRGANYGYTF.

The chain combines TRBV19 with TRBJ1-2; the D is unclear. CDR1 and CDR2 (germline): LNHDA, SQIVND (reference sequence). V lost 1 base, J lost 0 bases, and 18 bases lay in between. The CDR3 consists of 18 residues. The CDR3 region has the DNA TGTGCCAGTAGTATAGGCCCCCTTGAGGGAACAGCTAACTATGGCTACACCTTC. This sequence encodes CASSIGPLEGTANYGYTF.

This rearrangement joins TRBV9 to TRBJ2-7, with 10 positions matching TRBD2. The CDR3 is 14 residues long. J lost 7 bases, V lost 1 base, and 5 bases had no gene match. Germline CDR1 is SGDLS and CDR2 is YYNGEE. CDR3 bases: TGTGCCAGCAGCGTAAGCGGGAGGGCTCAAGAGCAGTACTTC. This sequence encodes CASSVSGRAQEQYF.

The chain links TRBV12-5 to TRBJ2-2; 8 nucleotides align to TRBD2. Per the germline V gene, CDR1 is LGHNT and CDR2 is FRNRAP. The junction had 9 bases not matched to a gene; V was cut back by 7 bases and J by 5 bases. This CDR3 has 15 amino acids. The CDR3 loop reads CASVIGASGTGELFF. CDR3 nucleotide sequence: TGTGCTAGTGTCATAGGGGCTAGCGGGACCGGGGAGCTGTTTTTT.

This clone occurred once. This sample also contains other DNA sequences that code for the same CDR3. V is TRBV5-1 and J is TRBJ1-2, with TRBD1 as a possible D gene (5 bases). Germline assignment: CDR1 SGHRS and CDR2 YFSETQ. V was shortened by 4 bases and J by 6 bases, with 10 bases between the two germline ends. CDR3 length: 12 residues. Here the CDR3 reads CASSPGGHGYTF. Here the CDR3 DNA reads TGCGCCAGCAGCCCCGGGGGACATGGCTACACCTTC.

This chain links TRBV4-1 with TRBJ2-5, with no clear D. The CDR3 length is 14 residues. Trimming stripped 3 bases from V and 3 bases from J, with 11 bases between. Germline CDR1 MGHRA, CDR2 YSYEKL. The DNA for the CDR3 is TGCGCCAGCAGCCATGTCGAGCTTAAAGAGACCCAGTACTTC. It yields the protein CASSHVELKETQYF.

CDR3 sequence reads: CASSNRGTGYGYTF. CDR3 DNA sequence: TGTGCCAGCAGCAACAGGGGAACGGGCTATGGCTACACCTTC. The V and J genes are TRBV6-5 and TRBJ1-2, with TRBD1 matching over 7 bases. The ends lost 6 bases at V and 4 bases at J; junction bases unmatched: 8. In germline, CDR1 is MNHEY, CDR2 SVGAGI. The CDR3 is 14 residues long.